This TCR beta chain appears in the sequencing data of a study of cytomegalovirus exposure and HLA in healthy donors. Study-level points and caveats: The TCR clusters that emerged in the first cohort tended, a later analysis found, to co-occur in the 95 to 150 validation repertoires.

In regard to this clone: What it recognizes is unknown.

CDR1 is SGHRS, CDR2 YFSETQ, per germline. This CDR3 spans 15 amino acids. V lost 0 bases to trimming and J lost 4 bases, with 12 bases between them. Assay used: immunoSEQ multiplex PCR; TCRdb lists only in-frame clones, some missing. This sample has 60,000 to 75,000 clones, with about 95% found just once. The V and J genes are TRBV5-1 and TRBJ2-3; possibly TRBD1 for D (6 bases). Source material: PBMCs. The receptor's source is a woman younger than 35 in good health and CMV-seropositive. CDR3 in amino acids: CASSLEAGASDTQYF. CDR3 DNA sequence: TGCGCCAGCAGCTTGGAGGCAGGGGCCTCAGATACGCAGTATTTT.